The 27 T cell receptor beta chains given below trace back to one sample, sequenced in a study of blood T cell repertoires in COVID-19 (dated by TCRdb to 2020 to 2021). The method was the immunoSEQ multiplex PCR assay. TCRdb mirrors the immuneACCESS table, restricted to in-frame sequences. Some clones are absent from its copies; in checked studies, under half trace to an unresolved V gene, and the reason for the others is unknown. For this sample there are 150,000 to 200,000 clones; roughly 78% appear just once. Roughly 6.8% of the sample is in the top ten clones. The sample was peripheral blood. The receptor set was obtained from a man aged 70-80 years with active or convalescent COVID-19.

The chain combines TRBV28 with TRBJ2-5, with D possibly matching TRBD1 (6 bases). Germline loops: CDR1 MDHEN, CDR2 SYDVKM. V gave up 4 bases and J gave up 5 bases, with 20 bases separating them. The CDR3 sequence is 16 residues long. CDR3 region: CASSSPGGANTETQYF. The CDR3 DNA reads as TGTGCCAGCAGTTCCCCTGGGGGCGCCAACACGGAGACCCAGTACTTC.

This clone appeared many times. The chain uses TRBV9 and TRBJ2-1, with TRBD2 matching over 11 bases. The CDR3 covers 16 residues. J was trimmed by 8 bases and V by 3 bases; bases with no gene match: 10. Looked up from germline, CDR1 is SGDLS and CDR2 is YYNGEE. The CDR3 DNA is TGTGCCAGCAGCGCCTTAGCGGGGGGGGCAATCTATGAGCAGTTCTTC. This codes for CASSALAGGAIYEQFF.

The J gene is TRBJ2-5, the V gene TRBV5-1, with D maybe TRBD2 (6 bases). Germline CDR1 and CDR2: SGHRS and YFSETQ. The CDR3 is made up of 14 amino acids. With 4 bases removed from V and 0 bases from J, the gap between germline ends came to 10 bases. The CDR3 DNA sequence: TGCGCCAGCAGCGGGCCTAGCGACCAAGAGACCCAGTACTTC. Protein product: CASSGPSDQETQYF.

V is TRBV19 and J is TRBJ1-2; TRBD1 agrees at 8 bases. This CDR3 is 15 amino acids long. V shed 9 bases, J shed 4 bases, and the junction held 13 bases outside the gene matches. CDR1 is LNHDA, CDR2 SQIVND, per germline (reference sequence). CDR3 nucleotide sequence: TGTGCCAGCGCCCGGACAGGGTCACTTTCCTATGGCTACACCTTC. Residues: CASARTGSLSYGYTF.

The chain recombines TRBV19 with TRBJ1-2; the D is unclear. The germline V gene encodes CDR1 LNHDA and CDR2 SQIVND (reference sequence). The CDR3 runs to 15 residues. V was trimmed by 3 bases and J by 1 base, leaving 12 bases between them. As DNA, the CDR3 is TGTGCCAGTAGTATCGCGAAGACTCATAACTATGGCTACACCTTC. It specifies CASSIAKTHNYGYTF.

The chain recombines TRBV6-6 with TRBJ1-1; D is uncertain. Germline-derived CDR1 and CDR2 are MNHNY and SVGAGI (reference sequence). V shed 0 bases and J shed 0 bases, with 8 bases lying between them. The length of the CDR3 is 15 residues. The CDR3 reads CASSYSAGMNTEAFF. The CDR3 bases are TGTGCCAGCAGTTACTCCGCGGGGATGAACACTGAAGCTTTCTTT.

The V gene is TRBV6-2 or TRBV6-3, the J gene TRBJ2-7; 8 bases are shared with TRBD1. The junction had 7 bases not matched to a gene; V was cut back by 0 bases and J by 12 bases. The germline V gene has CDR1 MNHEY and CDR2 SVGEGT. The CDR3 has 13 residues. The CDR3 protein is CASSYSSGTGWYF. In DNA form, the CDR3 reads TGTGCCAGCAGTTACTCTTCGGGGACAGGTTGGTACTTC.

The CDR3 DNA is TGTGCCAGCAGCTATACTCCCCTTGCCGGGGAGCTGTTTTTT. Its protein is CASSYTPLAGELFF. The chain employs TRBV27 and TRBJ2-2; no firm D call. From germline, CDR1 is MNHEY and CDR2 SMNVEV (reference sequence). The CDR3 spans 14 residues. V lost 6 bases, J lost 6 bases, and 14 bases lay in between.

The rearrangement joins TRBV6-5 to TRBJ2-7, with 7 nucleotides matching TRBD1. This CDR3 is 15 amino acids long. Germline assignment: CDR1 MNHEY and CDR2 SVGAGI. Trimming removed 0 bases from V and 6 bases from J; junction bases left unmatched: 8. The chain's CDR3 is CASSYSRQGEREQYF. CDR3 DNA: TGTGCCAGCAGTTACTCGAGGCAGGGGGAACGCGAGCAGTACTTC.

This chain links TRBV27 with TRBJ1-2, with 7 bases lining up with TRBD1. With 5 bases clipped from V and 8 bases from J, the junction kept 8 bases outside the gene matches. CDR3 length: 13 residues. CDR1 MNHEY and CDR2 SMNVEV come from the germline V gene (reference sequence). In DNA form, the CDR3 reads TGTGCCAGCAGTCCCTGGGACAGAGAGGGCTACACCTTC. This sequence encodes CASSPWDREGYTF.

The rearrangement links TRBV5-1 to TRBJ1-4, with TRBD1 identical over 7 bases. This CDR3 contains 14 residues. V dropped 1 base and J dropped 11; count of bases not matched to a gene: 8. Germline V CDR1 and CDR2: SGHRS, YFSETQ. The CDR3 loop is CASSLFGAGGKLFF. CDR3 nucleotide sequence: TGCGCCAGCAGCTTGTTTGGGGCAGGGGGTAAACTGTTTTTT.

The CDR3: CASSYGTGGWYEQYF. In nucleotides, the CDR3 is TGTGCCAGCAGCTATGGGACAGGGGGCTGGTACGAGCAGTACTTC. The chain links TRBV11-2 to TRBJ2-7; 12 bases are shared with TRBD1. The V and J ends lost 4 bases and 4 bases, in that order; junction bases with no gene match: 5. Germline lookup yields CDR1 SGHAT and CDR2 FQNNGV. The CDR3 runs to 15 residues.

V is TRBV4-1 and J is TRBJ1-1; D perhaps matches TRBD1 (6 bases). Germline values: CDR1 MGHRA, CDR2 YSYEKL. CDR3 length: 17 residues. V shed 0 bases and J shed 4 bases, with 18 bases lying between them. The CDR3 coding sequence is TGCGCCAGCAGCCAAGATAAGTGGGCAGGGGTTGGCACTGAAGCTTTCTTT. Protein product: CASSQDKWAGVGTEAFF.

The chain employs TRBV2 and TRBJ2-5; TRBD2 is a possible D gene (5 bases). V shed 8 bases and J shed 1 base, with 14 bases lying between them. From germline, CDR1 is SNHLY and CDR2 FYNNEI. The CDR3 length is 14 residues. The CDR3 DNA reads TGTGCCAGCGGTCCAAGGAGCGGCCAAGAGACCCAGTACTTC. Encoded protein: CASGPRSGQETQYF.

The chain links TRBV6-1 to TRBJ2-1, with a tentative D call TRBD2 (6 bases). CDR1 and CDR2 (germline): MNHNS, SASEGT. Trimming pared 4 bases from V and 2 bases from J, leaving 21 bases between. The CDR3 is 18 amino acids. The CDR3 nucleotides are TGTGCCAGCAGTGGGGACTGGGCAACGGGATTTGCCTACAATGAGCAGTTCTTC. This codes for CASSGDWATGFAYNEQFF.

This clone turned up a few times. The V call is TRBV7-2, the J call TRBJ1-2; D gene uncertain. This CDR3 is 19 amino acids long. Germline V gives CDR1 SGHTA, CDR2 FQGNSA. V lost 5 bases, J lost 2 bases, and 27 bases lay in between. The CDR3 nucleotides are TGTGCCAGCAGCCCCCAGTCGTGGCGGACTCATCGGAGGAACTATGGCTACACCTTC. Protein sequence: CASSPQSWRTHRRNYGYTF.

This chain uses TRBV5-4 with TRBJ2-7; 12 nucleotides match TRBD1. CDR1 and CDR2 from the germline V gene are SGHNT and YYREEE (reference sequence). The CDR3 is 15 residues long. After removal of 2 bases from V and 3 bases from J, the junction contained 3 bases not matched to a gene. The CDR3 reads CASSLGTGGFYEQYF. DNA for the CDR3: TGTGCCAGCAGCTTAGGGACAGGGGGCTTCTACGAGCAGTACTTC.

The CDR3 region is CSVVPREAFF. The CDR3 DNA reads TGCAGCGTTGTACCCAGGGAAGCTTTCTTT. The gene calls are TRBV29-1 and TRBJ1-1, with D hard to call. Per the germline V gene, CDR1 is SQVTM and CDR2 is ANQGSEA. The CDR3 consists of 10 residues. With 4 bases removed from V and 8 bases from J, the gap between germline ends came to 8 bases.

The chain is built from TRBV29-1 and TRBJ2-2, with 12 nucleotides matching TRBD2. The CDR3 length is 17 residues. J was trimmed by 5 bases and V by 7 bases; bases with no gene match: 14. In germline, CDR1 is SQVTM, CDR2 ANQGSEA. The CDR3: CSAPAPGTSGQTGELFF. The CDR3 DNA sequence: TGCAGCGCGCCAGCCCCCGGGACTAGCGGGCAGACCGGGGAGCTGTTTTTT.

This clone has more than one count but fewer than ten. The rearrangement joins TRBV7-9 to TRBJ2-3; 8 bases match TRBD2. The V segment lost 0 bases and the J segment 8 bases; nucleotides outside the gene matches: 13. This CDR3 is built from 17 residues. Germline V CDR1 and CDR2: SEHNR, FQNEAQ (reference sequence). CDR3 sequence: CASSLAREAGDKGTQYF. CDR3 in DNA: TGTGCCAGCAGCTTAGCGCGGGAAGCGGGAGATAAGGGTACGCAGTATTTT.

This clone has just one count. The V gene is TRBV5-8, the J gene TRBJ1-5; D may be TRBD1 (5 bases). CDR3 length equals 14 residues. Germline V gives CDR1 SGHTS, CDR2 YDEGEE. V was trimmed by 4 bases and J by 4 bases, leaving 12 bases between them. The CDR3 is CASSNRRSNQPQHF. The CDR3 nucleotides are TGTGCCAGCAGCAACAGGCGATCTAATCAGCCCCAGCATTTT.

The V gene is TRBV5-1, the J gene TRBJ1-2; 7 nucleotides align to TRBD1. Germline trimming cut 4 bases from V and 7 bases from J; bases unmatched to any gene: 16. Germline values: CDR1 SGHRS, CDR2 YFSETQ. The CDR3 covers 16 residues. CDR3 DNA: TGCGCCAGCAGCGGGGGCGAGACAGGGATGAATGGTGGCTACACCTTC. It is translated as CASSGGETGMNGGYTF.

This chain links TRBV15 with TRBJ2-1; TRBD2 aligns across 7 bases. V lost 1 base and J lost 0; bases outside the gene matches: 3. CDR1 is LNHNV, CDR2 YYDKDF, per germline (reference sequence). The CDR3 covers 16 residues. The CDR3 spells CATSRGPSGSYNEQFF. CDR3 DNA sequence: TGTGCCACCAGCAGAGGGCCTAGCGGCTCCTACAATGAGCAGTTCTTC.

V is TRBV7-2 and J is TRBJ1-2, with D possibly TRBD1 on 5 matching bases. The germline V and J ends were trimmed by 4 bases and 8 bases, with 14 bases remaining between them. From germline, CDR1 is SGHTA and CDR2 FQGNSA. The CDR3 totals 13 residues. Here the CDR3 DNA reads TGTGCCAGCAGCTCCCGACAGCTCCAGGGCTACACCTTC. Translated: CASSSRQLQGYTF.

The chain links TRBV5-6 to TRBJ1-2; 7 nucleotides align to TRBD1. Per germline, CDR1 SGHDT and CDR2 YYEEEE. V dropped 3 bases and J dropped 4; count of bases not matched to a gene: 15. This CDR3 contains 17 residues. The CDR3 region is CASSSSRQGRFSYGYTF. The CDR3 DNA sequence: TGTGCCAGCAGCTCGTCGCGACAGGGACGCTTTTCCTATGGCTACACCTTC.

The chain employs TRBV19 and TRBJ1-1, with no clear D. CDR3 length equals 13 residues. CDR1 is LNHDA, CDR2 SQIVND, per germline (reference sequence). Between the trimmed V and J ends, which lost 5 bases and 5 bases, there was a span of 12 bases. In DNA, the CDR3 is TGTGCCAGTAGTGACCCCGGGGAAACTGAAGCTTTCTTT. It translates to CASSDPGETEAFF.

The gene calls are TRBV7-9 and TRBJ2-7; 9 positions match TRBD2. Looked up from germline, CDR1 is SEHNR and CDR2 is FQNEAQ (reference sequence). The length of the CDR3 is 16 residues. V was pared by 1 base and J by 4 bases, with 8 bases of the junction left unmatched. The CDR3 DNA reads TGTGCCAGCAGCTTAGGGGGACTAGCCCAAGGATACGAGCAGTACTTC. Protein sequence: CASSLGGLAQGYEQYF. The entire variable domain, with the rest obtained from reference TRBV7-9 and TRBJ2-7, is as follows: DTGVSQNPRHKITKRGQNVTFRCDPISEHNRLYWYRQTLGQGPEFLTYFQNEAQLEKSRLLSDRFSAERPKGSFSTLEIQRTEQGDSAMYLCASSLGGLAQGYEQYFGPGTRLTVT.